This T cell receptor beta chain was recovered during a study of blood T cell repertoires in COVID-19. About the study: Acute-phase and convalescent COVID-19 samples originated in the United States, Italy and Spain. T cells, B-cell-depleted T cells, or PBMCs provided the cDNA or gDNA that served as material.

The table came from immunoSEQ multiplex PCR; TCRdb's copy has only in-frame clones and leaves some out. The sample contains 130,000 to 150,000 clones, around 90% of which appear only once. The study assigned cohorts using participant-reported clinical history. Individuals in the exposed group had encountered a COVID-19 case within 2 weeks preceding study entry. Germline assignment: CDR1 MNHEY and CDR2 SMNVEV (reference sequence). J lost 2 bases, V lost 1 base, and 1 base had no gene match. The CDR3 covers 15 residues. Source material: PBMCs or T cells enriched from blood (not recorded which). This chain joins TRBV27 and TRBJ1-5; TRBD1 matches 8 bases. This clonotype was sampled from a middle-aged woman who had been exposed to COVID-19. In DNA form, the CDR3 reads TGTGCCAGCAGTTTATTGGGACAGGGCAATCAGCCCCAGCATTTT. Amino acids: CASSLLGQGNQPQHF.